Here is one TCR beta chain with its context. What it binds is not known. The CDR3 totals 16 residues. CDR1 is SQVTM, CDR2 ANQGSEA, per germline. These data belong to a study of CXCR3-negative and CXCR3-positive naive CD8 T cells. Points from the study as a whole: High diversity, comparable across both naive subsets, contrasted with much lower diversity in memory CD8+ cells.

The libraries of TRB cDNA were prepared using 5' RACE with UMI labels. No DNA is given; TCRdb re-called the 5' RACE reads and lists each CDR3 protein once. This sample carries about 6,700 distinct CDR3 sequences, with roughly 0.98% going to the ten biggest clones. Sequenced input: naive CXCR3- CD8+ T cells from blood. The subset denotes: CD45RO-CCR7+CD27+CD95- naive CD8+ T cells lacking CXCR3 (TNR3-). This sequence originates from a human donor in good health. Some clones in this sample may be carry-over from other donors' samples. The rearrangement links TRBV29-1 to TRBJ2-3; without DNA, the TCRdb call of TRBD2 cannot be checked. CDR3 residues: CSVDRTSGTSTDTQYF.